The 18 T cell receptor beta chains below all came from one sample that was sequenced in a study of cytomegalovirus exposure and HLA in healthy donors. Amplification used 60 Vbeta primers and 13 Jbeta primers. The repertoire was sequenced with immunoSEQ multiplex PCR; TCRdb's copy has only in-frame clones and lacks some. Of approximately 81,000 clones in the sample, less than 80% were seen once. Input material: PBMCs. The receptor source for this set is a man aged 40-55 years in good health and CMV-seropositive.

The V gene is TRBV7-2, the J gene TRBJ2-3; TRBD2 aligns across 7 bases. Germline assignment: CDR1 SGHTA and CDR2 FQGNSA. The CDR3 is 13 residues long. Trimming cost V 10 bases and J 6 bases; bases outside gene matches: 10. The CDR3 DNA reads as TGTGCCACAACACGAAGCGGGATGGATACGCAGTATTTT. It encodes CATTRSGMDTQYF. Variable domain in full (rest from reference TRBV7-2 and TRBJ2-3): GAGVSQSPSNKVTEKGKDVELRCDPISGHTALYWYRQSLGQGLEFLIYFQGNSAPDKSGLPSDRFSAERTGGSVSTLTIQRTQQEDSAVYLCATTRSGMDTQYFGPGTRLTVL.

The chain has TRBV10-2 and TRBJ1-3; possibly TRBD1 for D (5 bases). V was trimmed by 6 bases and J by 3 bases, leaving 9 bases between them. CDR3 size: 13 residues. Germline V gene lookup returns CDR1 WSHSY and CDR2 SAAADI. CDR3 protein: CASRGGNGNTIYF. The CDR3 nucleotides read TGCGCCAGCAGGGGGGGTAATGGAAACACCATATATTTT.

The V and J genes are TRBV28 and TRBJ1-5, with TRBD1 identical over 11 bases. The germline V gene encodes CDR1 MDHEN and CDR2 SYDVKM. The ends lost 4 bases at V and 1 base at J; junction bases unmatched: 9. The CDR3 runs 18 residues. The CDR3 DNA reads TGTGCCAGCAGTTCAAAGGACAGGGGGCGTCGGAGCAATCAGCCCCAGCATTTT. Protein: CASSSKDRGRRSNQPQHF.

The genes are TRBV19 and TRBJ1-1; weak D call: TRBD1 (6 bases). This CDR3 region has 15 residues. CDR1 is LNHDA, CDR2 SQIVND, per germline (reference sequence). Trimming pared 4 bases from V and 0 bases from J, leaving 12 bases between. Here the CDR3 DNA reads TGTGCCAGTAGTACCCACCGACAGGTGAACACTGAAGCTTTCTTT. Protein: CASSTHRQVNTEAFF.

Only one count was recorded for this clone. J is TRBJ2-4 and V is TRBV7-2, with a tentative D call TRBD1 (6 bases). This CDR3 region has 14 residues. Germline lookup yields CDR1 SGHTA and CDR2 FQGNSA. The ends were cut back, 3 bases at V and 9 bases at J, with 15 bases in the middle. CDR3 protein: CASSLGRQESIQYF. The CDR3 DNA follows: TGTGCCAGCAGCTTGGGTAGACAGGAGAGCATTCAGTACTTC.

This chain uses TRBV15 with TRBJ1-4; maybe TRBD1 (6 bases). V dropped 4 bases and J dropped 3 bases, with 12 bases sitting between them. This CDR3 contains 15 residues. Per the germline V gene, CDR1 is LNHNV and CDR2 is YYDKDF (reference sequence). CDR3 nucleotides: TGTGCCACCAGCACCATCAGGGGTTCTAATGAAAAACTGTTTTTT. As protein: CATSTIRGSNEKLFF.

This clone was counted once. Written as DNA, the CDR3 is TGTGCCAGCAGCTTGCAACAGGGGAGGAGAGATACGCAGTATTTT. Protein sequence: CASSLQQGRRDTQYF. The gene calls are TRBV5-4 and TRBJ2-3; perhaps TRBD1 as D (7 bases). The CDR3 has 15 amino acids. V gave up 1 base and J gave up 5 bases, with 14 bases separating them. Germline V gives CDR1 SGHNT, CDR2 YYREEE (reference sequence). The full variable domain, its missing parts supplied by reference TRBV5-4 and TRBJ2-3, is ETGVTQSPTHLIKTRGQQVTLRCSSQSGHNTVSWYQQALGQGPQFIFQYYREEENGRGNFPPRFSGLQFPNYSSELNVNALELDDSALYLCASSLQQGRRDTQYFGPGTRLTVL.

V gene TRBV27 combines with J gene TRBJ1-3; tentative D call: TRBD1 (5 bases). The germline V gene encodes CDR1 MNHEY and CDR2 SMNVEV (reference sequence). V lost 3 bases and J lost 0, with 9 bases in between. The CDR3 extends over 15 amino acids. CDR3 region: CASSFSGGSGNTIYF. The CDR3 DNA reads as TGTGCCAGCAGTTTTTCGGGGGGCTCTGGAAACACCATATATTTT.

This chain links TRBV30 with TRBJ2-3; TRBD1 might be the D (5 bases). CDR3 length equals 15 residues. CDR1 and CDR2 (germline): GTSNPN, SVGIG (reference sequence). The ends were cut back, 4 bases at V and 0 bases at J, with 14 bases in the middle. For the CDR3, the DNA is TGTGCCTGGACCTGGGGCAGTACTAGCACAGATACGCAGTATTTT. Translated, it gives CAWTWGSTSTDTQYF.

Remarks on this clone: A read error may produce the germline difference seen at one junction end. J is TRBJ1-2 and V is TRBV20-1; TRBD1 might be the D (6 bases). The CDR3 extends over 11 amino acids. Germline CDR1 reads DFQATT; CDR2 reads SNEGSKA (reference sequence). Here the CDR3 reads CSASHRDRHQF. The CDR3 DNA is TGCAGTGCTAGCCACCGAGACAGGCATCAGTTC.

The rearrangement joins TRBV30 to TRBJ1-2; D perhaps matches TRBD1 (5 bases). Trimming removed 5 bases from V and 4 bases from J, with 17 bases in between. The CDR3 loop spans 14 amino acids. The germline CDR1 and CDR2 sequences are GTSNPN and SVGIG (reference sequence). CDR3: CAWGGGGISYGYTF. CDR3 DNA sequence: TGTGCCTGGGGTGGCGGGGGGATTAGCTATGGCTACACCTTC.

This sequence joins TRBV27 and TRBJ2-7, with TRBD2 as a possible D gene (6 bases). V was shortened by 0 bases and J by 2 bases, with 14 bases between the two germline ends. The germline V gene encodes CDR1 MNHEY and CDR2 SMNVEV (reference sequence). CDR3 size: 16 residues. The CDR3: CASSLSSGLNPYEQYF. CDR3 sequence (DNA): TGTGCCAGCAGTTTATCATCCGGACTAAATCCCTACGAGCAGTACTTC.

The gene calls are TRBV7-2 and TRBJ2-5, with 13 nucleotides matching TRBD2. V shed 2 bases, J shed 5 bases, and the junction held 2 bases outside the gene matches. Germline V gene sequence: CDR1 SGHTA, CDR2 FQGNSA. The CDR3 has 15 residues. CDR3 in amino acids: CASSLTSGGAETQYF. CDR3 in DNA: TGTGCCAGCAGCTTAACTAGCGGGGGGGCCGAGACCCAGTACTTC.

J is TRBJ2-1 and V is TRBV5-4; D unresolved. Germline V gene lookup returns CDR1 SGHNT and CDR2 YYREEE (reference sequence). The CDR3 sequence is 13 residues long. The V gene lost 0 bases and the J gene lost 7 bases, with 8 bases spanning the gap. The CDR3 region is CASSLEVENEQFF. The CDR3 DNA follows: TGTGCCAGCAGCTTGGAGGTGGAGAATGAGCAGTTCTTC.

The chain combines TRBV4-3 with TRBJ1-4; tentative D call: TRBD1 (5 bases). This CDR3 has 15 amino acids. Germline assignment: CDR1 LGHNA and CDR2 YSLEER. The germline V and J ends were trimmed by 5 bases and 0 bases, with 10 bases remaining between them. CDR3 coding DNA: TGCGCCAGCAGCTCCGGGGGGGCAACTAATGAAAAACTGTTTTTT. This codes for CASSSGGATNEKLFF.

V is TRBV28 and J is TRBJ2-7, with a tentative D call TRBD1 (5 bases). Per germline, CDR1 MDHEN and CDR2 SYDVKM. This CDR3 region has 15 residues. Trimming cost V 5 bases and J 0 bases, with 14 bases left between them. The CDR3 DNA reads TGTGCCAGCAGTCCGACAGCGAAAAACTCCTACGAGCAGTACTTC. Its translation: CASSPTAKNSYEQYF.

This chain connects TRBV2 to TRBJ2-3, with D tentatively TRBD1 (6 bases). The CDR3 has 13 amino acids. V was trimmed by 7 bases and J by 9 bases, leaving 17 bases between them. Germline CDR1 reads SNHLY; CDR2 reads FYNNEI. The CDR3 is CASTDTGSGTQYF. The CDR3 DNA reads TGTGCCAGCACAGACACAGGGAGTGGAACGCAGTATTTT.

This clone was counted a few times. The rearrangement links TRBV7-6 to TRBJ2-1; 14 bases are a match to TRBD2. Looked up from germline, CDR1 is SGHVS and CDR2 is FNYEAQ. Germline trimming cut 5 bases from V and 6 bases from J; bases unmatched to any gene: 6. There are 16 residues in the CDR3. The DNA of the CDR3 is TGTGCCAGCAGCACCCTGACTAGCGGGGGGGCCAATGAGCAGTTCTTC. Its protein is CASSTLTSGGANEQFF.